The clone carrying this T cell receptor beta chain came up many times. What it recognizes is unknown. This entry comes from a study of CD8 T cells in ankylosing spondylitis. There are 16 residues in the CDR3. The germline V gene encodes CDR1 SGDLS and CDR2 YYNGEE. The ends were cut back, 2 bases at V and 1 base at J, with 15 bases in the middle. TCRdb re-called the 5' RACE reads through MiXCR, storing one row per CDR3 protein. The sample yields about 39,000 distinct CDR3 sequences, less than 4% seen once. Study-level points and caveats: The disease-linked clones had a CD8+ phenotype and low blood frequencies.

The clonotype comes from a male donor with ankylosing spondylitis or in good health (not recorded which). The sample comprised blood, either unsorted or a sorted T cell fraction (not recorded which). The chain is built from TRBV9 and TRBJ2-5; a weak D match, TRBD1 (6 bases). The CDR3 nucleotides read TGTGCCAGCAGCGTCGGACAGTTATTGTCCCAAGAGACCCAGTACTTC. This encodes CASSVGQLLSQETQYF.